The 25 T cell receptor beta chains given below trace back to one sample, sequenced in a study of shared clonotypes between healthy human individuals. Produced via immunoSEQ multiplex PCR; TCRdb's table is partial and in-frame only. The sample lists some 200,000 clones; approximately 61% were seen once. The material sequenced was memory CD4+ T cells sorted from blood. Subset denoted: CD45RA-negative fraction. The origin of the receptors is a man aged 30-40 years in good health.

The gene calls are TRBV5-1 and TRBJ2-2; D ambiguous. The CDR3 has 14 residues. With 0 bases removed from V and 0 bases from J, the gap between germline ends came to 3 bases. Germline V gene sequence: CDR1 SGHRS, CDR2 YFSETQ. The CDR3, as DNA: TGCGCCAGCAGCTTGGAAACGAACACCGGGGAGCTGTTTTTT. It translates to CASSLETNTGELFF.

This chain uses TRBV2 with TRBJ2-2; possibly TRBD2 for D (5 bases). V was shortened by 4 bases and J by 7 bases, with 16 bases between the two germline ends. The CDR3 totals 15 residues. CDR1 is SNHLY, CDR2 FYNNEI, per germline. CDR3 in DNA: TGTGCCAGCAGTGTACGGCTAGCTGATGTCGGGGAGCTGTTTTTT. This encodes CASSVRLADVGELFF.

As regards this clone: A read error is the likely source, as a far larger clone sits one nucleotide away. The CDR3 DNA sequence: TGTGCCAGCAGTTACCGAGCGGACGGTGCCTACAATGAGCAGTTCTTC. It translates to CASSYRADGAYNEQFF. The rearrangement uses TRBV6-5 and TRBJ2-1; D is possibly TRBD2 (5 bases). The V and J ends lost 2 bases and 2 bases respectively, with 13 bases between them. Per germline, CDR1 MNHEY and CDR2 SVGAGI. The CDR3 totals 16 residues.

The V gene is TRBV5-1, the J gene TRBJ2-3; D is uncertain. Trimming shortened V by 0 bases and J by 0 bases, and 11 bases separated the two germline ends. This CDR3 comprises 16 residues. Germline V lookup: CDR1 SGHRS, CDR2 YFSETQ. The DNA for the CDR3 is TGCGCCAGCAGCTTGGACCCCCTAGGAAGCACAGATACGCAGTATTTT. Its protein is CASSLDPLGSTDTQYF.

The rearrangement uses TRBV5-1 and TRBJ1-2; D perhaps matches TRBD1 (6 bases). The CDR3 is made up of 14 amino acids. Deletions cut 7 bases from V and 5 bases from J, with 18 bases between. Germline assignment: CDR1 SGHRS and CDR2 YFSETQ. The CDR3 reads CASGRGGEGYGYTF. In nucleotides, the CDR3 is TGCGCCAGCGGACGTGGGGGCGAAGGTTATGGCTACACCTTC.

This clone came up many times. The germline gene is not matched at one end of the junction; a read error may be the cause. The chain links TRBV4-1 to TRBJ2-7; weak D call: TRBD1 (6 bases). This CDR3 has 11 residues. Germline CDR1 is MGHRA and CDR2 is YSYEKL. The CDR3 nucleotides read TGCGCCAGCAGCAAAAGGACAGATCCTGTCTTC. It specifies CASSKRTDPVF.

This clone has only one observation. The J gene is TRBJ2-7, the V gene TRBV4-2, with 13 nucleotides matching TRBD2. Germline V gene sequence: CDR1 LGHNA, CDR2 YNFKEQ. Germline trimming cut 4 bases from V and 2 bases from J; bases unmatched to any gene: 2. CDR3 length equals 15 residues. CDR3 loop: CASSLGLAGAYEQYF. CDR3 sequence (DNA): TGTGCCAGCAGCCTAGGACTAGCGGGGGCCTACGAGCAGTACTTC.

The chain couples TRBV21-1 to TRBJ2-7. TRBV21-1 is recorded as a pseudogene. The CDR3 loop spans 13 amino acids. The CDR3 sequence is CASSKLTAVEQYF. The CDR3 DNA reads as TGTGCCAGCAGCAAACTGACAGCGGTGGAGCAGTACTTC.

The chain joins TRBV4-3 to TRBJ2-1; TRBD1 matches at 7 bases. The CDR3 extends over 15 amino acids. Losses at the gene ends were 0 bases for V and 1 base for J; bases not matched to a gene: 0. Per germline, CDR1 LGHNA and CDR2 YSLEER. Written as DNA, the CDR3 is TGCGCCAGCAGCCAAGACAGGGGGTCCTACAATGAGCAGTTCTTC. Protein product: CASSQDRGSYNEQFF.

The CDR3 sequence: CASSSRVFTGELFF. Here the CDR3 DNA reads TGTGCCAGCAGCTCCCGGGTTTTCACCGGGGAGCTGTTTTTT. The chain couples TRBV5-4 to TRBJ2-2, with D unclear. The V gene lost 3 bases and the J gene lost 4 bases, with 10 bases spanning the gap. This CDR3 is 14 amino acids long. Looked up from germline, CDR1 is SGHNT and CDR2 is YYREEE (reference sequence).

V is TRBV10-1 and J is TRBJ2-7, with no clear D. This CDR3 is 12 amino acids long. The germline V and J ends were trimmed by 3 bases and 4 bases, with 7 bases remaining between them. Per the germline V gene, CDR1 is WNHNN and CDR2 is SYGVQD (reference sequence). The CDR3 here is CASSETPYEQYF. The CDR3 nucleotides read TGCGCCAGCAGTGAAACGCCATACGAGCAGTACTTC.

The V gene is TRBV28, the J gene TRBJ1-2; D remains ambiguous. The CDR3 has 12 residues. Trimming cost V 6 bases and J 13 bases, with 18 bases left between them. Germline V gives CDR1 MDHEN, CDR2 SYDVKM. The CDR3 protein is CASRLPQGPTTF. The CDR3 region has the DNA TGTGCCAGCAGGTTACCTCAAGGACCTACCACCTTC.

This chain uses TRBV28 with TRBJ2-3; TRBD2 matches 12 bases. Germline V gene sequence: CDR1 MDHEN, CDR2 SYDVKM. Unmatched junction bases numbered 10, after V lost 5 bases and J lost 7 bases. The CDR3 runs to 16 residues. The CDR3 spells CASSQRTSGTHHTQYF. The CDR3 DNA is TGTGCCAGCAGTCAAAGGACTAGCGGGACCCATCATACGCAGTATTTT.

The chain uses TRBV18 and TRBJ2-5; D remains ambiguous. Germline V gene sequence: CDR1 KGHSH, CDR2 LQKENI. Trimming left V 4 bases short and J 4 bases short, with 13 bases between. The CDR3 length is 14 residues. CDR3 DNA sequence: TGTGCCAGCTCACGGGCTAGGTGGGGAGAGACCCAGTACTTC. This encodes CASSRARWGETQYF.

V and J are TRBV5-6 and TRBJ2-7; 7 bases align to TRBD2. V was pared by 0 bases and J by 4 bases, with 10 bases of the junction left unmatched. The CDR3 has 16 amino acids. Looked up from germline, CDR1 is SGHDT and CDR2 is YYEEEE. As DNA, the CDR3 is TGTGCCAGCAGCTTGGAAGGACTAGTAGCTTCTTACGAGCAGTACTTC. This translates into CASSLEGLVASYEQYF.

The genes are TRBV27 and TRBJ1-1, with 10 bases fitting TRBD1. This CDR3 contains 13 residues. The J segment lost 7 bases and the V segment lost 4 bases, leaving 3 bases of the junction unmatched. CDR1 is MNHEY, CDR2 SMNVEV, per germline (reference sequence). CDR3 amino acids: CASSSWTGGEAFF. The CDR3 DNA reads TGTGCCAGCAGTTCCTGGACAGGGGGTGAAGCTTTCTTT.

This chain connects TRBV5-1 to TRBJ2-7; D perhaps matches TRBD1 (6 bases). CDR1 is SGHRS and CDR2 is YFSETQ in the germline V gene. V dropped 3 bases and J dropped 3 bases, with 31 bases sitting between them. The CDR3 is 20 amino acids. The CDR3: CASSSGAVISWAPDFYEQYF. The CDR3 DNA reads TGCGCCAGCAGCTCAGGGGCGGTCATTTCCTGGGCTCCTGATTTCTACGAGCAGTACTTC.

The CDR3 here is CASSYQGKAKNIQYF. The CDR3 coding sequence is TGTGCCAGTAGTTATCAGGGAAAAGCCAAAAACATTCAGTACTTC. The chain recombines TRBV19 with TRBJ2-4; D may be TRBD1 (5 bases). Germline lookup yields CDR1 LNHDA and CDR2 SQIVND (reference sequence). The germline V and J ends were trimmed by 5 bases and 0 bases, with 11 bases remaining between them. CDR3 length equals 15 residues.

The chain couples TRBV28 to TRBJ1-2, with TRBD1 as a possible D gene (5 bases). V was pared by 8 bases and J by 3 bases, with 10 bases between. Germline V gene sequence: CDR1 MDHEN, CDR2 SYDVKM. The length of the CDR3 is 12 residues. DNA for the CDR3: TGTGCCAGCTTAGACAGCTACTATGGCTACACCTTC. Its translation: CASLDSYYGYTF.

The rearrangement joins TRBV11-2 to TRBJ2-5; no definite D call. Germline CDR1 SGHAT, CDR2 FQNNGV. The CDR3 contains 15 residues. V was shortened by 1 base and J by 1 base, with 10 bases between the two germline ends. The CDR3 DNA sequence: TGTGCCAGCAGCTTAGTGCCAGGCGGCCAAGAGACCCAGTACTTC. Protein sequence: CASSLVPGGQETQYF.

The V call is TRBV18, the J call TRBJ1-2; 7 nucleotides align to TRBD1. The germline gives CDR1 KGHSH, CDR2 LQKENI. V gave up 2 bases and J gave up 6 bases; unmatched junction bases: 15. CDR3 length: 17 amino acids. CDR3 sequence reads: CASSPGSAFGQGDGYTF. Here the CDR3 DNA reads TGTGCCAGCTCACCAGGGTCGGCATTCGGCCAGGGGGATGGCTACACCTTC.

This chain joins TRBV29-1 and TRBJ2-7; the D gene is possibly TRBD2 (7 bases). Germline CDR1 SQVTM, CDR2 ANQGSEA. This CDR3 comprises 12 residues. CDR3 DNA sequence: TGCAGTGTCGGCGGGGGCCCCTACGAGCAGTACTTC. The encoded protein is CSVGGGPYEQYF.

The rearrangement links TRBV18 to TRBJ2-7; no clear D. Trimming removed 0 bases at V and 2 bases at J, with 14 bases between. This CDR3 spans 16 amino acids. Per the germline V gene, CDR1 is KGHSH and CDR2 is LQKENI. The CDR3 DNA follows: TGTGCCAGCTCACCACCGGGCGTTTTAGCACCCTACGAGCAGTACTTC. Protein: CASSPPGVLAPYEQYF.

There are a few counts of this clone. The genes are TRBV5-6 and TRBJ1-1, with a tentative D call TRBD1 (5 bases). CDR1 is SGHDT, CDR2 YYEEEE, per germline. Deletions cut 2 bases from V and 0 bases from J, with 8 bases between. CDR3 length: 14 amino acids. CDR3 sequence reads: CASSFRDMNTEAFF. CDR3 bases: TGTGCCAGCAGCTTCAGGGATATGAACACTGAAGCTTTCTTT.

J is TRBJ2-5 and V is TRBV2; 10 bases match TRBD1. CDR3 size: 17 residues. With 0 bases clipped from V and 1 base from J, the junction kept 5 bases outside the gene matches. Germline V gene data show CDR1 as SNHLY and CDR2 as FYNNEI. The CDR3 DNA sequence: TGTGCCAGCAGTGAAGCGGGACAGGGGTTTCCCCAAGAGACCCAGTACTTC. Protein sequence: CASSEAGQGFPQETQYF.